This paragraph covers one TCR beta chain sequence. What it binds is not known. Vbeta (60) and Jbeta (13) primers were used in the PCR. Sequencing used immunoSEQ multiplex PCR; TCRdb keeps in-frame clones, though not all of them. The profile covers 150,000 to 200,000 clones, with about 84% appearing a single time and around 1.3% taken by the ten largest. This record belongs to a study of cytomegalovirus exposure and HLA in healthy donors. About the research overall: One earlier analysis, a look at approximately 180 million T cells, found roughly 110 million unique TCR beta sequences. Study-level results: Most TCR sequences showed up rarely, but some public TCRs showed up in many donors. Upon later analysis, HLA-associated TCR beta chains proved more clonally expanded than other, equally common chains. It was 150 or so TCR beta chains that were listed as cytomegalovirus-associated.

Germline V gives CDR1 GTSNPN, CDR2 SVGIG (reference sequence). This CDR3 is 12 amino acids long. Material: PBMCs. The genes are TRBV30 and TRBJ1-1, with TRBD1 matching over 7 bases. This clonotype was obtained from a man over 45 in good health and CMV-seropositive. The CDR3 region is CATGTVNTEAFF. The CDR3 nucleotides read TGTGCAACCGGGACAGTGAACACTGAAGCTTTCTTT.